Below are 8 T cell receptor beta chains sequenced from a single sample in a study of T-cell memory formation after mild COVID-19. TCRdb reprocessed the 5' RACE reads with MiXCR, giving one entry per CDR3 protein. Among under 450,000 distinct CDR3 sequences listed, 20% to 25% were seen once. The sample taken for sequencing was PBMCs or a T cell subset sorted from them (not recorded which). The source of these receptors is a man younger than 30 who had mild COVID-19 (a few samples of this study predate the infection). Cell type and time point are not known.

The CDR3 loop is CASSGRGQTDTQYF. The CDR3 DNA reads as TGTGCCAGCAGCGGCAGGGGGCAAACAGATACGCAGTATTTT. This chain joins TRBV7-2 and TRBJ2-3; the match to TRBD1 covers 8 bases. Germline values: CDR1 SGHTA, CDR2 FQGNSA. V shed 5 bases and J 3 bases; nucleotides not matched to a gene: 4. This CDR3 has 14 residues.

This clonotype was seen only a few times. This chain connects TRBV28 to TRBJ2-3, with D possibly matching TRBD1 (7 bases). The CDR3 extends over 15 amino acids. The V gene's germline CDR1 is MDHEN and CDR2 SYDVKM. Trimming removed 2 bases from V and 3 bases from J, with 12 bases in between. The chain's CDR3 is CASSLKAGGTDTQYF. The CDR3 nucleotides are TGTGCCAGCAGTTTAAAGGCAGGGGGGACAGATACGCAGTATTTT.

This clonotype has just a few counts. The chain combines TRBV10-3 with TRBJ2-3, with 7 bases aligning to TRBD1. The CDR3 extends over 18 amino acids. Germline trimming cut 3 bases from V and 4 bases from J; bases unmatched to any gene: 16. CDR1 is ENHRY, CDR2 SYGVKD, per germline. The chain's CDR3 is CAISDRRDSFRSPDTQYF. CDR3 sequence (DNA): TGTGCCATCAGTGACAGAAGGGACAGCTTCCGGTCCCCAGATACGCAGTATTTT.

The chain has TRBV28 and TRBJ1-6; 9 nucleotides agree with TRBD1. V was pared by 7 bases and J by 14 bases, with 12 bases of the junction left unmatched. This CDR3 has 14 residues. In germline, CDR1 is MDHEN, CDR2 SYDVKM. The CDR3 spells CASIESGQGKSLHF. CDR3 DNA: TGTGCCAGCATTGAGTCGGGACAGGGAAAATCCCTCCACTTT.

This clonotype has just a few counts. For the CDR3, the DNA is TGTGCCACCAGCTATAGGGGGGGCCAGGGGGAGCAGTTCTTC. It is translated as CATSYRGGQGEQFF. V gene TRBV15 combines with J gene TRBJ2-1; tentatively, D is TRBD2 (7 bases). Germline V gene lookup returns CDR1 LNHNV and CDR2 YYDKDF (reference sequence). The CDR3 has 14 amino acids. V lost 5 bases and J 10 bases, leaving 18 bases between the germline ends.

V and J are TRBV10-1 and TRBJ2-7; D not resolved. Germline CDR1 WNHNN, CDR2 SYGVQD (reference sequence). The V and J ends lost 3 bases and 4 bases respectively, with 19 bases between them. The CDR3 sequence is 16 residues long. The CDR3 protein is CASSDPLWGPSYEQYF. As DNA, the CDR3 is TGCGCCAGCAGTGATCCTCTTTGGGGTCCGTCGTACGAGCAGTACTTC.

This clonotype has a count of ten or more. The V gene is TRBV10-3, the J gene TRBJ2-3; D call uncertain. The CDR3 runs to 13 residues. The germline gives CDR1 ENHRY, CDR2 SYGVKD. The ends were cut back, 0 bases at V and 14 bases at J, with 15 bases in the middle. The CDR3: CAISESILDPRYF. CDR3 bases: TGTGCCATCAGTGAGTCGATTCTGGACCCCAGGTATTTT.

The sample holds a few counts of this clonotype. The rearrangement uses TRBV9 and TRBJ1-2, with a tentative D call TRBD1 (5 bases). Per the germline V gene, CDR1 is SGDLS and CDR2 is YYNGEE. The CDR3 is 13 amino acids. V was pared by 7 bases and J by 8 bases, with 18 bases between. This chain's CDR3 is CASRRDPGRGYTF. DNA for the CDR3: TGTGCCAGCCGCAGGGACCCGGGACGCGGCTACACCTTC.